This is a list of T cell receptor beta chains from one sample in a study of shared clonotypes between healthy human individuals. Sequencing used immunoSEQ multiplex PCR; TCRdb keeps in-frame clones, though not all of them. The sample contains about 730,000 clones, around 70% of which appear only once. Material for sequencing was memory CD4+ T cells sorted from blood. These receptors all come from a woman in her thirties in good health. Both conserved end residues are part of each CDR3. A D gene is named only where the DNA matches it firmly. Clone size is not always given. Where it is, it says once, few, many or a class for expanded clones.

size: once; J: TRBJ2-2; V: TRBV6-1; D: .; CDR3: CASTSGELFF; DNA: TGTGCCAGCACAAGCGGGGAGCTGTTTTTT
size: .; J: TRBJ2-7; V: TRBV18; D: .; CDR3: CASSPGLNYEQYF; DNA: TGTGCCAGCTCACCGGGACTTAACTACGAGCAGTACTTC
size: .; J: TRBJ2-1; V: TRBV25-1; D: TRBD1; CDR3: CASSGTGAPGDEQFF; DNA: TGTGCCAGCAGTGGGACAGGCGCACCAGGGGATGAGCAGTTCTTC
size: once; J: TRBJ1-5; V: TRBV19; D: TRBD1; CDR3: CASRDGQGYSNQPQHF; DNA: TGTGCCAGTAGAGACGGACAGGGGTATAGCAATCAGCCCCAGCATTTT
size: .; J: TRBJ1-1; V: TRBV23-1; D: .; CDR3: CASSQAPTPNTEAFF; DNA: TGCGCCAGCAGTCAAGCGCCAACCCCTAACACTGAAGCCTTCTTT
size: .; J: TRBJ1-4; V: TRBV5-1; D: .; CDR3: CASSSGLENEKLFF; DNA: TGCGCCAGCAGCTCGGGACTTGAAAATGAAAAACTGTTTTTT
size: .; J: TRBJ1-4; V: TRBV6-1; D: TRBD1; CDR3: CASSVVTGVNEKLFF; DNA: TGTGCCAGCAGTGTTGTGACAGGGGTGAATGAAAAACTGTTTTTT
size: .; J: TRBJ1-1; V: TRBV2; D: TRBD1; CDR3: CASSTTGGDNTEAFF; DNA: TGTGCCAGCAGTACGACAGGGGGAGATAACACTGAAGCTTTCTTT
size: .; J: TRBJ2-2; V: TRBV5-4; D: TRBD1; CDR3: CASSVTGYTGELFF; DNA: TGTGCCAGCAGCGTGACAGGGTACACCGGGGAGCTGTTTTTT
size: .; J: TRBJ2-1; V: TRBV2; D: .; CDR3: CASRTSGPGQGGGEQFF; DNA: TGTGCCAGCAGGACTAGCGGACCGGGACAGGGAGGTGGTGAGCAGTTCTTC
size: .; J: TRBJ1-1; V: TRBV11-2; D: .; CDR3: CASSSRARDLGTEAFF; DNA: TGTGCCAGCAGCTCCAGAGCCAGGGATCTGGGCACTGAAGCTTTCTTT
size: .; J: TRBJ2-1; V: TRBV25-1; D: .; CDR3: CASSAVGQRDSSYNEQFF; DNA: TGTGCCAGCAGTGCAGTGGGCCAGCGGGACAGCTCCTACAATGAGCAGTTCTTC
size: .; J: TRBJ1-4; V: TRBV27; D: .; CDR3: CASSGPLTNEKLFF; DNA: TGTGCCAGCTCGGGACCGCTAACTAATGAAAAACTGTTTTTT
size: once; J: TRBJ2-5; V: TRBV29-1; D: .; CDR3: CSVGVGGETQYF; DNA: TGCAGCGTGGGGGTGGGTGGGGAGACCCAGTACTTC
size: .; J: TRBJ1-3; V: TRBV18; D: .; CDR3: CASSSSDGTSGNTIYF; DNA: TGTGCCAGCTCTTCCTCGGACGGTACCTCTGGAAACACCATATATTTT
size: .; J: TRBJ1-1; V: TRBV19; D: .; CDR3: CASNHAPGVTTEAFF; DNA: TGTGCCAGTAACCATGCCCCGGGGGTGACCACTGAAGCTTTCTTT
size: .; J: TRBJ1-5; V: TRBV6-6; D: .; CDR3: CASSYSGGFNQPQHF; DNA: TGTGCCAGCAGTTACTCAGGAGGCTTCAATCAGCCCCAGCATTTT
size: .; J: TRBJ1-3; V: TRBV5-1; D: .; CDR3: CASSLGPRSSGNTIYF; DNA: TGCGCCAGCAGCTTGGGGCCCCGGAGCTCTGGAAACACCATATATTTT
size: .; J: TRBJ2-7; V: TRBV14; D: .; CDR3: CASSQGLTRGPYF; DNA: TGTGCCAGCAGCCAAGGTCTTACTCGAGGCCCGTACTTC
size: .; J: TRBJ2-7; V: TRBV11-3; D: .; CDR3: CASSLGPSRNYEQYF; DNA: TGTGCCAGCAGCTTGGGGCCTTCCAGAAACTACGAGCAGTACTTC
size: many; J: TRBJ1-2; V: TRBV6-5; D: .; CDR3: CASSSHSGEIGYTF; DNA: TGTGCCAGCAGTTCTCACAGCGGAGAAATCGGCTACACCTTC
size: .; J: TRBJ2-1; V: TRBV7-2; D: TRBD2; CDR3: CASSLRILGLAQQFF; DNA: TGTGCCAGCAGCTTACGTATTTTGGGACTAGCCCAACAGTTCTTC
size: .; J: TRBJ2-7; V: TRBV12-5; D: TRBD1; CDR3: CASGLGQGYEQYF; DNA: TGTGCTAGTGGTTTGGGACAGGGGTACGAGCAGTACTTC
size: .; J: TRBJ2-3; V: TRBV6-5; D: .; CDR3: CASSYGDSGSGAQYF; DNA: TGTGCCAGCAGTTATGGGGACAGTGGCTCGGGAGCGCAGTATTTT
size: .; J: TRBJ1-4; V: TRBV28; D: TRBD1; CDR3: CASCRDRVLEKLFF; DNA: TGTGCCAGCTGTAGGGACAGGGTTCTTGAAAAACTGTTTTTT
size: few; J: TRBJ1-5; V: TRBV5-5; D: .; CDR3: CASSLEAGQQPQHF; DNA: TGTGCCAGCAGCTTGGAGGCAGGGCAACAGCCCCAGCATTTT
size: .; J: TRBJ2-7; V: TRBV11-2; D: .; CDR3: CASSRVPGSYEQYF; DNA: TGTGCCAGCAGCCGCGTCCCAGGCTCCTACGAGCAGTACTTC
size: .; J: TRBJ2-1; V: TRBV29-1; D: .; CDR3: CSFSGSYNEQFF; DNA: TGCAGCTTCTCGGGTTCCTACAATGAGCAGTTCTTC
size: .; J: TRBJ1-1; V: TRBV10-3; D: .; CDR3: CAINPRVNTEAFF; DNA: TGTGCCATCAATCCCAGGGTGAACACTGAAGCTTTCTTT
size: .; J: TRBJ2-2; V: TRBV2; D: TRBD2; CDR3: CASSRTSGSTGELFF; DNA: TGTGCCAGCAGTAGGACTAGCGGTAGTACCGGGGAGCTGTTTTTT
size: .; J: TRBJ2-7; V: TRBV10-1; D: TRBD1; CDR3: CASSEGTGAPYEQYF; DNA: TGCGCCAGCAGTGAGGGGACAGGGGCCCCCTACGAGCAGTACTTC
size: .; J: TRBJ1-2; V: TRBV2; D: .; CDR3: CASRKEGSGYYGYTF; DNA: TGTGCCAGCAGGAAGGAGGGGAGCGGATACTATGGCTACACCTTC
size: many; J: TRBJ1-1; V: TRBV4-1; D: .; CDR3: CASSQEGFANTEAFF; DNA: TGCGCCAGCAGCCAAGAGGGATTTGCGAACACTGAAGCTTTCTTT
size: once; J: TRBJ1-1; V: TRBV7-9; D: TRBD1; CDR3: CASSLARGQRWNTEAFF; DNA: TGTGCCAGCAGCTTAGCCAGGGGGCAAAGATGGAACACTGAAGCTTTCTTT
size: .; J: TRBJ1-4; V: TRBV7-3; D: .; CDR3: CASSLGGANEKLFF; DNA: TGTGCCAGCAGCCTAGGCGGGGCTAATGAAAAACTGTTTTTT
size: few; J: TRBJ2-2; V: TRBV18; D: .; CDR3: CASSPLAGELFF; DNA: TGTGCCAGCTCACCTTTGGCGGGGGAGCTGTTTTTT
size: .; J: TRBJ1-1; V: TRBV2; D: .; CDR3: CASRALLRGWTEAFF; DNA: TGTGCCAGCAGGGCCCTGTTGAGGGGGTGGACTGAAGCTTTCTTT
size: .; J: TRBJ2-3; V: TRBV21-1; D: .; CDR3: CASSKVWRDRGEVRGREKDTQYF; DNA: TGTGCCAGCAGCAAAGTTTGGCGGGACAGGGGCGAGGTGAGAGGGAGGGAGAAAGATACGCAGTATTTT
size: .; J: TRBJ2-1; V: TRBV2; D: TRBD2; CDR3: CASRTTSGTWNEQFF; DNA: TGTGCCAGCAGAACTACTAGCGGGACGTGGAATGAGCAGTTCTTC
size: once; J: TRBJ2-3; V: TRBV29-1; D: .; CDR3: CSVEGVLNTDTQYF; DNA: TGCAGCGTTGAAGGAGTGCTGAACACAGATACGCAGTATTTT
size: .; J: TRBJ2-3; V: TRBV7-6; D: TRBD2; CDR3: CASSNRLASAGDTQYF; DNA: TGTGCCAGCAGCAACAGACTAGCATCCGCGGGGGATACGCAGTATTTT
size: .; J: TRBJ2-7; V: TRBV6-7; D: .; CDR3: CASTFFSREQYF; DNA: TGTGCCAGCACTTTTTTCAGTCGCGAGCAGTACTTC
size: .; J: TRBJ2-7; V: TRBV6-5; D: .; CDR3: CASIGGTAPGDEQYF; DNA: TGTGCCAGCATCGGAGGGACAGCTCCAGGTGACGAGCAGTACTTC
size: .; J: TRBJ2-7; V: TRBV25-1; D: TRBD1; CDR3: CASSAGQGTYEQYF; DNA: TGTGCCAGCAGTGCCGGACAGGGTACGTACGAGCAGTACTTC
size: .; J: TRBJ2-5; V: TRBV30; D: .; CDR3: CAWTTGNLETQYF; DNA: TGTGCCTGGACGACAGGTAACCTAGAGACCCAGTACTTC
size: .; J: TRBJ1-1; V: TRBV11-3; D: .; CDR3: CASSFTMNTEAFF; DNA: TGTGCCAGCAGCTTCACGATGAACACTGAAGCTTTCTTT
size: few; J: TRBJ1-1; V: TRBV11-2; D: .; CDR3: CASSLLTNTEAFF; DNA: TGTGCCAGCAGCTTACTCACGAACACTGAAGCTTTCTTT
size: .; J: TRBJ2-7; V: TRBV10-3; D: TRBD2; CDR3: CATASGGTYEQYF; DNA: TGTGCCACTGCTAGCGGGGGTACCTACGAGCAGTACTTC